Below are 27 T cell receptor beta chains sequenced from a single sample in a study of blood T cells in healthy people across ages. A second PCR, run for roughly 7 to 11 cycles, used a sample-barcoded 5' primer plus a J-beta primer mix. TCRdb processed the 5' RACE reads anew with MiXCR; each CDR3 protein has one entry. Here the sample spans fewer than 800,000 distinct CDR3 sequences, approximately 21% being singletons. Sequenced material: blood. The source is a man between 70 and 80 years old in good health.

In this sample, this clonotype turned up a few times. The chain joins TRBV9 to TRBJ2-7, with D possibly being TRBD2 (6 bases). Trimming stripped 0 bases from V and 0 bases from J, with 10 bases between. The germline V gene encodes CDR1 SGDLS and CDR2 YYNGEE. CDR3 size: 15 residues. CDR3 in DNA: TGTGCCAGCAGCGTAGGGGGGGTTTCCTCCTACGAGCAGTACTTC. Protein: CASSVGGVSSYEQYF.

This clonotype was seen more than once but under ten times. This chain connects TRBV5-1 to TRBJ1-4; the match to TRBD1 covers 7 bases. The germline V gene has CDR1 SGHRS and CDR2 YFSETQ. Unmatched junction bases numbered 9, after V lost 5 bases and J lost 5 bases. The CDR3 covers 15 residues. The CDR3 here is CASSNNRGRNEKLFF. CDR3 nucleotides: TGCGCCAGCAGTAATAACAGGGGACGGAATGAAAAACTGTTTTTT.

V usage is TRBV6-1 and J usage is TRBJ1-5; 8 nucleotides line up with TRBD1. J lost 6 bases, V lost 3 bases, and 10 bases had no gene match. The CDR3 consists of 16 residues. Germline lookup yields CDR1 MNHNS and CDR2 SASEGT. The CDR3 DNA sequence: TGTGCCAGCAGTGATAAACCTGGACAGGGCGGTCAGCCCCAGCATTTT. Protein: CASSDKPGQGGQPQHF.

This clonotype was seen a handful of times. The chain is built from TRBV6-1 and TRBJ1-3; 8 nucleotides agree with TRBD1. The length of the CDR3 is 15 residues. In germline, CDR1 is MNHNS, CDR2 SASEGT. The trim removed 3 bases at V and 4 bases at J, leaving 5 bases unmatched. The CDR3: CASSDQGAIGNTIYF. The CDR3 coding sequence is TGTGCCAGCAGTGATCAGGGGGCAATCGGAAACACCATATATTTT.

This clonotype was picked up a small number of times. CDR3 sequence: CASSPLTDSEQYF. The CDR3, as DNA: TGTGCCAGCTCACCCCTCACCGATAGCGAGCAGTACTTC. The genes are TRBV18 and TRBJ2-7, with D hard to call. With 3 bases removed from V and 6 bases from J, the gap between germline ends came to 12 bases. This CDR3 region has 13 residues. Germline CDR1 KGHSH, CDR2 LQKENI.

This clonotype was recorded many times. This chain uses TRBV10-3 with TRBJ1-1; D remains ambiguous. CDR1 is ENHRY, CDR2 SYGVKD, per germline. The CDR3 is 16 amino acids. Trimming left V 4 bases short and J 5 bases short, with 20 bases between. Here the CDR3 DNA reads TGTGCCATCAGTGGATCCCCTTTCCTCCTGGGGACTGAAGCTTTCTTT. It encodes CAISGSPFLLGTEAFF.

This clonotype has at least ten counts. J is TRBJ2-6 and V is TRBV5-1; D gene ambiguous. Germline V gives CDR1 SGHRS, CDR2 YFSETQ. Trimming removed 1 base from V and 0 bases from J, with 8 bases in between. The CDR3 is 16 residues long. In DNA form, the CDR3 reads TGCGCCAGCAGCTTGACAGCTACCTCTGGGGCCAACGTCCTGACTTTC. Amino acids: CASSLTATSGANVLTF.

The chain is built from TRBV28 and TRBJ2-3; maybe TRBD2 (7 bases). CDR1 and CDR2 (germline): MDHEN, SYDVKM. Trimming pared 11 bases from V and 6 bases from J, leaving 24 bases between. There are 15 residues in the CDR3. The CDR3 region is CAGSFTGRAIDTQYF. The DNA for the CDR3 is TGTGCCGGCTCGTTTACAGGGAGGGCCATTGATACGCAGTATTTT.

This clonotype was detected many times. The chain is built from TRBV4-1 and TRBJ2-7; the D call may be TRBD1 or TRBD2 (5 bases each). Germline CDR1 is MGHRA and CDR2 is YSYEKL. V was cut by 1 base and J by 2 bases, with 9 bases left in between. CDR3 length equals 14 residues. CDR3 protein: CASSQGDRPYEQYF. The CDR3 DNA follows: TGCGCCAGCAGCCAAGGGGACCGTCCCTACGAGCAGTACTTC.

This clonotype was seen a handful of times. This clone may be a read error of a much larger clone one base away. The chain uses TRBV11-2 and TRBJ2-1, with D unresolved. From germline, CDR1 is SGHAT and CDR2 FQNNGV. CDR3 length: 14 amino acids. Trimming pared 0 bases from V and 2 bases from J, leaving 5 bases between. The CDR3 DNA reads as TGTGCCAGCAGCTTAGATGGGCCCTACAATGAGCAGTTCTTC. Its protein is CASSLDGPYNEQFF.

The gene calls are TRBV6-1 and TRBJ2-1; tentatively, D is TRBD2 (6 bases). V lost 6 bases, J lost 7 bases, and 16 bases lay in between. Germline CDR1 reads MNHNS; CDR2 reads SASEGT. This CDR3 region has 14 residues. CDR3 nucleotide sequence: TGTGCCAGCAGCGTTCCACCGGGGGTGAATGAGCAGTTCTTC. It codes for CASSVPPGVNEQFF.

J is TRBJ1-1 and V is TRBV12-3 or TRBV12-4; 7 bases are shared with TRBD1. The CDR3 loop spans 15 amino acids. Unmatched junction bases numbered 9, after V lost 7 bases and J lost 1 base. In DNA form, the CDR3 reads TGTGCCAGCATGAGACCGGGACAGAAGAACACTGAAGCTTTCTTT. It specifies CASMRPGQKNTEAFF.

This chain links TRBV10-3 with TRBJ2-3; TRBD2 is a possible D gene (5 bases). This CDR3 spans 13 amino acids. Looked up from germline, CDR1 is ENHRY and CDR2 is SYGVKD. Deletions cut 5 bases from V and 3 bases from J, with 9 bases between. CDR3 protein: CAISKGGTDTQYF. For the CDR3, the DNA is TGTGCCATCAGTAAGGGCGGGACAGATACGCAGTATTTT.

This clonotype was seen a few times. The junction shows a germline mismatch at one end, possibly a read error. This rearrangement joins TRBV6-1 to TRBJ2-3; maybe TRBD1 (6 bases). CDR3 length equals 14 residues. CDR1 and CDR2 (germline): MNHNS, SASEGT. CDR3 residues: CASRLTGITDTRYF. Written as DNA, the CDR3 is TGTGCCAGCAGGTTGACAGGTATCACAGATACGCGGTATTTT.

There are many counts of this clonotype. The chain carries TRBV7-3 and TRBJ2-1; TRBD1 agrees at 9 bases. Germline CDR1 SGHTA, CDR2 FQGTGA. This CDR3 has 15 amino acids. The J segment lost 6 bases and the V segment lost 4 bases, leaving 7 bases of the junction unmatched. CDR3: CASSWGQGFGNEQFF. The CDR3 DNA is TGTGCCAGCAGCTGGGGACAGGGATTTGGCAATGAGCAGTTCTTC.

This clonotype was detected a few times. The chain has TRBV21-1 and TRBJ1-3; TRBD1 is the table's D call and was not checked against the DNA. TRBV21-1 is designated a pseudogene. The length of the CDR3 is 15 residues. CDR3 amino acids: CASSKDQGTGNTIYF. The CDR3 coding sequence is TGTGCCAGCAGCAAAGATCAGGGAACCGGAAACACCATATATTTT.

The genes are TRBV7-2 and TRBJ2-3; 12 bases fit TRBD2. After removal of 5 bases from V and 5 bases from J, the junction contained 8 bases not matched to a gene. Germline loops: CDR1 SGHTA, CDR2 FQGNSA. This CDR3 has 16 amino acids. The CDR3: CASSPHASGRGDTQYF. The CDR3 nucleotides read TGTGCCAGCAGCCCTCATGCTAGCGGGAGGGGAGATACGCAGTATTTT. The whole variable domain, remainder taken from reference TRBV7-2 and TRBJ2-3, is GAGVSQSPSNKVTEKGKDVELRCDPISGHTALYWYRQSLGQGLEFLIYFQGNSAPDKSGLPSDRFSAERTGGSVSTLTIQRTQQEDSAVYLCASSPHASGRGDTQYFGPGTRLTVL.

The rearrangement joins TRBV20-1 to TRBJ1-5, with D possibly matching TRBD1 (6 bases). The CDR3 runs 15 residues. Germline V gene lookup returns CDR1 DFQATT and CDR2 SNEGSKA (reference sequence). Trimming removed 6 bases from V and 3 bases from J, with 18 bases in between. The CDR3 loop is CSAKAGGQNNQPQHF. The CDR3 coding sequence is TGCAGTGCCAAGGCGGGGGGGCAAAACAATCAGCCCCAGCATTTT.

This clonotype was counted ten times or more. The chain has TRBV28 and TRBJ2-2; 7 positions agree with TRBD1. The CDR3 is 13 residues long. V shed 6 bases and J 4 bases; nucleotides not matched to a gene: 2. Germline V gives CDR1 MDHEN, CDR2 SYDVKM. CDR3 residues: CASRPGGTGELFF. Written as DNA, the CDR3 is TGTGCCAGCAGGCCAGGGGGCACCGGGGAGCTGTTTTTT.

The genes are TRBV29-1 and TRBJ2-5, with D perhaps assigned TRBD1 or TRBD2 (7 bases each). The tail of the sequence fits TRBJ2-1 better, so the J call may be wrong. Per germline, CDR1 SQVTM and CDR2 ANQGSEA. CDR3 length equals 13 residues. The CDR3 nucleotides are TGCAGCGGGACAGGCAGGGGAGGGAATGAGCAGTTCTTC. This translates into CSGTGRGGNEQFF.

This clonotype was recorded a few times. The J gene is TRBJ2-2, the V gene TRBV7-9; D remains ambiguous. Germline CDR1 SEHNR, CDR2 FQNEAQ (reference sequence). The CDR3 is made up of 14 amino acids. Trimming removed 7 bases at V and 1 base at J, with 10 bases between. CDR3 protein: CASNSLGNTGELFF. CDR3 nucleotide sequence: TGTGCCAGCAACAGCTTAGGGAACACCGGGGAGCTGTTTTTT.

This clonotype was detected once. The chain is built from TRBV3-1 and TRBJ2-1; D unresolved. V was cut by 5 bases and J by 5 bases, with 13 bases left in between. The germline V gene encodes CDR1 LGHDT and CDR2 YNNKEL (reference sequence). The CDR3 runs to 14 residues. CDR3 sequence: CASSTWTDDNEQFF. CDR3 nucleotides: TGTGCCAGCAGCACCTGGACGGACGACAATGAGCAGTTCTTC.

This clonotype was seen a handful of times. The rearrangement links TRBV18 to TRBJ2-5, with TRBD2 matching 8 bases. After removal of 5 bases from V and 2 bases from J, the junction contained 4 bases not matched to a gene. This CDR3 contains 14 residues. In germline, CDR1 is KGHSH, CDR2 LQKENI. CDR3 in amino acids: CASSSTSAQETQYF. Here the CDR3 DNA reads TGTGCCAGCTCATCGACTAGCGCGCAAGAGACCCAGTACTTC.

Regarding this clonotype: It is likely a read error, because the conserved phenylalanine at the end of the CDR3 is missing. The gene calls are TRBV14 and TRBJ2-4; D remains ambiguous. Germline values: CDR1 SGHDN, CDR2 FVKESK. This CDR3 contains 17 residues. Trimming cost V 1 base and J 1 base, with 14 bases left between them. This CDR3 is CASSQGWSGSAKNIQYL. CDR3 sequence (DNA): TGTGCCAGCAGCCAAGGATGGTCCGGGTCTGCCAAAAACATTCAGTACCTC.

V usage is TRBV6-1 and J usage is TRBJ2-1; the match to TRBD2 covers 7 bases. The ends lost 5 bases at V and 9 bases at J; junction bases unmatched: 10. CDR1 MNHNS and CDR2 SASEGT come from the germline V gene. The CDR3 runs 14 residues. The CDR3 DNA reads as TGTGCCAGCAGTCGAGAGGGAGGGAGTATTGAGCAGTTCTTC. Encoded protein: CASSREGGSIEQFF.

This clonotype was seen more than once but under ten times. This chain joins TRBV2 and TRBJ2-1; TRBD2 matches 9 bases. Per germline, CDR1 SNHLY and CDR2 FYNNEI. Trimming at V came to 7 bases and at J to 8 bases, leaving 6 bases not matched to a gene. The CDR3 is 13 residues long. The CDR3 region has the DNA TGTGCCAGCAATAGCGGGAGAGGTGATGAGCAGTTCTTC. Its translation is CASNSGRGDEQFF.

This clonotype has more than one count but fewer than ten. This chain uses TRBV18 with TRBJ2-3, with 8 bases lining up with TRBD2. The junction had 6 bases not matched to a gene; V was cut back by 0 bases and J by 1 base. The CDR3 totals 17 residues. Germline V gives CDR1 KGHSH, CDR2 LQKENI. CDR3 loop: CASSPPRSGSGTDTQYF. CDR3 nucleotides: TGTGCCAGCTCACCACCGAGGAGCGGGAGTGGCACAGATACGCAGTATTTT.